This section outlines one T cell receptor beta chain sequence together with its context. Its target is not known. This CDR3 contains 15 residues. Germline values: CDR1 SGHNT, CDR2 YYREEE (reference sequence). Between the trimmed V and J ends, which lost 0 bases and 0 bases, there was a span of 4 bases. PCR involved 60 Vbeta and 13 Jbeta primers. The assay was immunoSEQ multiplex PCR, and TCRdb's table has in-frame clones only and misses some. The sample has around 150,000 clones, around three fifths seen once. These data come from a study of cytomegalovirus exposure and HLA in healthy donors. Whole-study results and caveats: Further analysis was carried out later, and it showed several of the most significant clusters appearing linked to common viral pathogens. Immune exposure data for these donors was limited to CMV serostatus.

This TCR derives from a male donor in good health and CMV-seronegative. The rearrangement joins TRBV5-4 to TRBJ2-6; the D is unclear. Sequencing was performed on PBMCs. In nucleotides, the CDR3 is TGTGCCAGCAGCTTGGCTTACTCTGGGGCCAACGTCCTGACTTTC. Its translation: CASSLAYSGANVLTF.